Listed below are T cell receptor beta chains from one sample, sequenced in a study of blood T cell repertoires in COVID-19. Only in-frame clones appear in the TCRdb table, and some are missing; sequencing was by immunoSEQ multiplex PCR. The sample comprises over 150,000 clones, roughly nine tenths of which are singletons, and about 2.1% rests with the top ten. The sequenced material came from peripheral blood. The source is a man aged 18 to 29 who had recovered from COVID-19. Each CDR3 is given without its conserved first and last residue. A D gene is named only where the DNA matches it firmly.

CDR3	V	D
ASRLSPEKNTEAF	TRBV27	-
ASSSRRDLNYGYT	TRBV11-1	-
ASSDRTASYGYT	TRBV9	-
ASTQGASGRASSPRSYNEQF	TRBV28	TRBD2
ASSPLLGGGYT	TRBV6-6	-
ASSPLGPDGYT	TRBV6-6	-
ASSPRPDTSTNEKLF	TRBV10-1	-
ASSEVLGLWSNQPQH	TRBV6-1	-
ASSIGGSTEGLF	TRBV19	-
ASLEEFTETQY	TRBV2	-
ASGKQGNVYEQY	TRBV19	TRBD1
ASRAGNNSPLH	TRBV28	-
ASRSTGVGNQPQH	TRBV6-5	TRBD1
ASSPIGGQETQY	TRBV3-1/TRBV3-2	-
ASSLTGGRFEGYT	TRBV7-2	-
ASKGELAITGELF	TRBV4-3	-
ASSVEGRETDTQY	TRBV9	-
ASSSASGTDTQY	TRBV7-2	-
ASSIGQDKYGYT	TRBV5-6	TRBD1
ASSPRKGEETQY	TRBV18	-
ASSFGSSGGAEQY	TRBV6-5	TRBD2
ASVGARKSGELF	TRBV7-9	-
ASSIEGRKTQY	TRBV19	-
ASSPGQGAGDTQY	TRBV5-1	TRBD1
ASSDGGAAGANVLT	TRBV6-4	-
ASSVLASSSYNEQF	TRBV10-1	-
ATSRVVDSGSEQF	TRBV15	TRBD2
ASSLVITGVETQY	TRBV5-6	-
ASSKGQHKETQY	TRBV7-2	-
ASSELAGETDTQY	TRBV5-4	TRBD2
ASSQDISSTQY	TRBV14	-
ASSYSSGFTDTQY	TRBV6-5	-
ASSEPGLAGSTDTQY	TRBV6-1	TRBD2
ASSYSSGQGYGYT	TRBV6-5	TRBD1
ASSGGGTERRAGANVLT	TRBV4-1	-
ASSSLRWDTQY	TRBV6-2/TRBV6-3	-
ASWGQMNTEAF	TRBV18	TRBD1
ASSIGQPPYEQY	TRBV19	-
ASSLSQNYGYT	TRBV5-4	-
ASSGEGPPYEQY	TRBV28	TRBD2
ASSRDSQTSTDTQY	TRBV5-1	TRBD1
ASSRSGAGANVLT	TRBV7-9	-
ASSLPRTSGSTDTQY	TRBV11-2	TRBD2
ATSRDPGRQLGYT	TRBV15	-
ASSLVDKEETQY	TRBV5-1	-
ASSRGIYEQY	TRBV28	-
ATRKGDTTQY	TRBV15	-
ASSLPSTGNQPQH	TRBV28	-
ASSDTGSNQPQH	TRBV5-5	-
ATSEVEGTEAF	TRBV19	-
ASSLARSQETQY	TRBV7-9	-
ASTETGASYEQY	TRBV9	TRBD1
ASSYSSTEAF	TRBV6-6	-
ATSRGAGTDTQY	TRBV15	-
ASSLRPGGSYNEQF	TRBV11-3	TRBD2